These 2 T cell receptor beta chains were all obtained from the same sample, sequenced in a study of CD8+ T cells in alopecia areata. Treatment given: oral pan-JAK inhibitor, 5-10 mg twice daily. The sequencing template was cDNA reverse transcribed from extracted RNA. Here immunoSEQ multiplex PCR was the method, and the copy in TCRdb shows in-frame clones only, minus some. The repertoire holds about 40,000 clones, with 80% to 95% as singletons. Sequencing used CD8+ T cells sorted from blood, obtained at week 24, from a patient treated with tofacitinib. The receptors stem from a human donor with alopecia areata.

The chain recombines TRBV2 with TRBJ1-2; D is possibly TRBD1 (5 bases). The germline CDR1 and CDR2 sequences are SNHLY and FYNNEI. The CDR3 has 11 residues. CDR3 residues: CGRKGVYGYTF. DNA for the CDR3: TGTGGGCGGAAAGGGGTCTATGGCTACACCTTC.

The chain employs TRBV4-3 and TRBJ2-1, with TRBD2 matching 10 bases. Germline values: CDR1 LGHNA, CDR2 YSLEER. The CDR3 consists of 16 residues. Trimming at V came to 4 bases and at J to 8 bases, leaving 11 bases not matched to a gene. The CDR3 region has the DNA TGCGCCAGCAGCCCCCCCGGGACTAGCGCTGTCGATGAGCAGTTCTTC. Translation gives CASSPPGTSAVDEQFF.